This T cell receptor (beta chain) comes out of a study of immune cell composition in non-small cell lung cancer. CDR1 LNHNV and CDR2 YYDKDF come from the germline V gene (reference sequence). The length of the CDR3 is 17 residues. With 1 base removed from V and 2 bases from J, the gap between germline ends came to 17 bases. Clones were read by immunoSEQ multiplex PCR, and TCRdb kept only the in-frame ones, dropping some. The top ten clones hold about a sixth of a sample with 11,000 or so clones, approximately 60% of them seen once. The origin of this receptor is a human donor with non-small cell lung cancer. Sample: lung tumor tissue. J is TRBJ2-5 and V is TRBV15; a weak D match, TRBD1 (6 bases). CDR3 sequence (DNA): TGTGCCACCAGCAGAGGGGTTCAGATTAGGGGGCAAGAGACCCAGTACTTC. This codes for CATSRGVQIRGQETQYF. Filled out from reference TRBV15 and TRBJ2-5, the complete variable domain reads DAMVIQNPRYQVTQFGKPVTLSCSQTLNHNVMYWYQQKSSQAPKLLFHYYDKDFNNEADTPDNFQSRRPNTSFCFLDIRSPGLGDTAMYLCATSRGVQIRGQETQYFGPGTRLLVL.